This TCR beta chain was observed in a study of CD8 T cells in Susac syndrome. It was with random hexamers that 0.5 to 1 ug RNA was reverse transcribed. Amplification of TCR beta CDR3 spanned 54 Vbeta and 13 Jbeta via immunoSEQ multiplex PCR. TCRdb redid the calling of the immunoSEQ multiplex PCR reads with MiXCR, one entry per CDR3 protein. The table lists approximately 200,000 distinct CDR3 sequences, about 90% of them singletons, with around 0.15% in the top ten. Per the germline V gene, CDR1 is MGHDK and CDR2 is SYGVNS. Germline trimming cut 8 bases from V and 4 bases from J; bases unmatched to any gene: 3. The CDR3 is made up of 12 amino acids.

The sample was CD8+ T cells from PBMCs. This sequence joins TRBV25-1 and TRBJ2-3, with 7 bases matching TRBD2. This clonotype was sampled from a human donor with multiple sclerosis. This chain's CDR3 is CASGAGADTQYF. The CDR3, as DNA: TGTGCCAGCGGTGCGGGGGCAGATACGCAGTATTTT.